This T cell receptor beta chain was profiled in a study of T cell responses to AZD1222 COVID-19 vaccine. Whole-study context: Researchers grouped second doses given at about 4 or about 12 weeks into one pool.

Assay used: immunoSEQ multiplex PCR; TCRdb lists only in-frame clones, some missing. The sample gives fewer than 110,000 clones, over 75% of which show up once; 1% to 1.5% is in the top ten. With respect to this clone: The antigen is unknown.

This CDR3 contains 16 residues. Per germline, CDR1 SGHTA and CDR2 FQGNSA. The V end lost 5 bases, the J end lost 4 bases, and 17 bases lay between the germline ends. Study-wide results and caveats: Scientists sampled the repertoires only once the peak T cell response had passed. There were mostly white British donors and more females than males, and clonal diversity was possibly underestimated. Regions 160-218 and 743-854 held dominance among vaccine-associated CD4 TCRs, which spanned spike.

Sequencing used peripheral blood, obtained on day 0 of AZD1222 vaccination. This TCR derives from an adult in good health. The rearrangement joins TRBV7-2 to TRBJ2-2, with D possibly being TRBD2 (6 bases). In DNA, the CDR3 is TGTGCCAGCAGCGCGAATCTATGGGGACTCACCGGGGAGCTGTTTTTT. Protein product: CASSANLWGLTGELFF.